This T cell receptor (beta chain) originates from a study of OX40 agonist ivuxolimab in advanced cancers. In terms of the full investigation: Ivuxolimab was a fully human IgG2 agonistic monoclonal antibody targeting the costimulatory receptor OX40 (CD134). Intravenous ivuxolimab was administered to patients every 2 weeks at six dose levels: 0.01, 0.1, 0.3, 1.5, 3 and 10 mg/kg. Peripheral TCRbeta sequencing aimed to test whether ivuxolimab altered TCR sequence diversity and caused clonal T-cell expansion. Patients were allowed to have had prior anti-PD-1, anti-PD-L1 or anti-CTLA-4 therapy, and more than 35% of the dose-escalation patients had been treated with checkpoint inhibitors. The paper describes the monotherapy dose-escalation part (N = 52 patients) of the phase I trial of ivuxolimab. The dose-escalation cohort was 82.7% male with a mean age of approximately 59 years, ranging from roughly 20 to 80. Among the approximately 50 dose-escalation patients, about 19 had hepatocellular carcinoma, 15 melanoma, 9 renal cell carcinoma and 9 head and neck cancer. Partial responses occurred in three dose-escalation patients, of whom one had hepatocellular carcinoma and two had cutaneous melanoma. What the research found in general, with its limitations: Partial responders in the 0.1-3.0 mg/kg groups had among the lowest normalized peripheral clonal expansion, especially among CD8+ T cells. After ivuxolimab, CD8+ T cells had more expanded clones than CD4+ T cells on average. At doses of 0.1 to 3.0 mg/kg, clonal expansion of both CD4+ and CD8+ T cells in blood was seen between baseline and week 6. The antigen specificity of the clonally expanded peripheral T cells was not determined. Low levels of normalized T-cell clonal expansion were also shown by some nonresponding patients.

Genomic DNA was isolated from the sorted cells so that the TCRbeta CDR3 region could be sequenced. TCRbeta CDR3 regions were sequenced using the immunoSEQ Assay. TCRdb re-hosts the immuneACCESS table, in-frame sequences only. Its copies lack some clones; in the studies checked, an unresolved V gene accounts for under half of them, and the cause for the rest is not known. The sample table holds around 63,000 clones, of which around 89% were seen once. Clones ranked in the top ten supply 11% of the sample. Details on this clone: It has no known antigen specificity. Nothing much larger sits one base from this clone, and base qualities are not available.

From cysteine to phenylalanine, the CDR3 is 14 amino acids long. Just the 42-base CDR3 DNA is kept, in frame starting at base 1. Trimming takes 6 bases from V and 4 bases from J, and the germline ends sit 19 bases apart. CDR1 and CDR2 are read off the germline V gene as SQVTM and ANQGSEA. The trial excluded patients who had a history of autoimmune disease or were on systemic immunosuppression. Peripheral blood for TCR sequencing was drawn from every dose cohort at baseline, at cycle 4 day 1 and at cycle 7 day 1. Samples were obtained from an open-label, multicenter, first-in-human phase I dose-escalation trial of ivuxolimab. The trial enrolled adults with locally advanced or metastatic head and neck squamous cell, hepatocellular, melanoma or renal cell carcinoma. Before TCR sequencing, CD4+ T cells and CD8+ T cells were sorted from peripheral blood as separate populations.

Recombination linked TRBV29-1 to TRBJ2-7; the D gene is possibly TRBD2, with 7 bases matching. The material sequenced was CD4+ or CD8+ T cells sorted from blood, taken in a trial of the OX40 agonist ivuxolimab. The clonotype was recovered from an adult with an advanced solid tumor such as melanoma, head and neck, liver or kidney cancer. The base sequence is TGCAGCGTCAAAGGGGGGGAGTATGGGTACGAGCAGTACTTC. It specifies CSVKGGEYGYEQYF.